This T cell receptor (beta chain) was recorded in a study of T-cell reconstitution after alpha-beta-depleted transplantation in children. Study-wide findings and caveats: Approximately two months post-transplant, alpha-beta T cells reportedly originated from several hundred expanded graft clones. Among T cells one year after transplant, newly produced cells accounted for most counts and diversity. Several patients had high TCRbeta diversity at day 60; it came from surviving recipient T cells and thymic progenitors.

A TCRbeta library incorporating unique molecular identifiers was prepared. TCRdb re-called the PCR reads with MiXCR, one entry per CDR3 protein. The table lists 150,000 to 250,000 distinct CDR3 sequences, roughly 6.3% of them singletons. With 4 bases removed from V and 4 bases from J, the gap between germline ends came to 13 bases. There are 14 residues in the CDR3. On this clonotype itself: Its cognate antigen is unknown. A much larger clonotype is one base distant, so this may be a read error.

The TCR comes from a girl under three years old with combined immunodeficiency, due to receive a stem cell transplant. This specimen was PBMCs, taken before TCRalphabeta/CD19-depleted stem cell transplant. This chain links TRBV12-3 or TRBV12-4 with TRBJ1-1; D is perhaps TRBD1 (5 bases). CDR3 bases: TGTGCCAGCAGTTCCTGGGGGAGGGGCACTGAAGCTTTCTTT. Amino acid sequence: CASSSWGRGTEAFF.